This T cell receptor (beta chain) emerged from a study of T cells in Graves' hyperthyroidism and ophthalmopathy. Study details: Peripheral blood collection took place at initial diagnosis, before any treatment.

About this clonotype itself: Its antigen remains unidentified.

Study-level results: In blood, most of the thyroid clonotypes expanded above 0.001 were also present. Separating ophthalmopathy from stable hyperthyroidism was achieved by a 13 V-J model.

What was amplified from RNA transcripts were TCR beta CDR3 regions. First-round RT-PCR with HTBI primers amplified the TCR CDR3 region. TCRdb reanalysed the multiplex PCR reads using MiXCR and keeps one entry per CDR3 protein. The table lists about 350,000 distinct CDR3 sequences, less than 20% of them singletons, with roughly 16% in the top ten. The CDR3 consists of 15 residues. Germline-derived CDR1 and CDR2 are KGHSH and LQKENI. Trimming left V 5 bases short and J 2 bases short, with 16 bases between. Sequences were obtained from blood. The chain links TRBV18 to TRBJ2-7; tentatively, D is TRBD2 (6 bases). The sequence was collected from a woman aged 40-49 years with Graves' ophthalmopathy. Written as DNA, the CDR3 is TGTGCCAGCTCAAGAGGAGGGCCACTTACCTACGAGCAGTACTTC. It is translated as CASSRGGPLTYEQYF. Full variable domain (missing parts from reference TRBV18 and TRBJ2-7): NAGVMQNPRHLVRRRGQEARLRCSPMKGHSHVYWYRQLPEEGLKFMVYLQKENIIDESGMPKERFSAEFPKEGPSILRIQQVVRGDSAAYFCASSRGGPLTYEQYFGPGTRLTVT.